The clone carrying this T cell receptor (beta chain) showed up just once. The sample comes from a study of cytomegalovirus exposure and HLA in healthy donors. PCR used 60 Vbeta primers and 13 Jbeta primers. Method: immunoSEQ multiplex PCR; TCRdb's copy keeps in-frame clones and lacks some. Among about 160,000 clones listed, around 85% were seen once. The clonotype comes from a middle-aged man in good health and CMV-seronegative. The sequenced material came from PBMCs.

The CDR3, as DNA: TGTGCCAGCAGTTTACCCGGACAGGCGGGTGAGCAGTTCTTC. It yields the protein CASSLPGQAGEQFF. V and J are TRBV28 and TRBJ2-1; 7 nucleotides match TRBD1. This CDR3 has 14 amino acids. V dropped 2 bases and J dropped 9; count of bases not matched to a gene: 7. Looked up from germline, CDR1 is MDHEN and CDR2 is SYDVKM.